This TCR beta chain was sequenced for a study of T cells in Graves' hyperthyroidism and ophthalmopathy. Germline CDR1 and CDR2: ENHRY and SYGVKD. The CDR3 has 17 amino acids. V was clipped by 2 bases and J by 1 base, with 18 bases between them. Study-level points and caveats: Ophthalmopathy and stable hyperthyroidism were separated by a 13 V-J model.

Ten or more counts support this clonotype. As yet, its antigen is unknown. Clinical Activity Scores of at least 3, NOSPECS grades of at least 4 and durations under 3 months characterized ophthalmopathy patients. This sample holds PBMCs from less than 11 ml fresh peripheral blood. The TCR beta CDR3 regions underwent amplification using RNA transcripts as the source. The primer set for the first-round RT-PCR of the TCR CDR3 was HTBI. One entry per CDR3 protein results from TCRdb running MiXCR on the multiplex PCR reads. This sample has hundreds of thousands of distinct CDR3 sequences, with roughly 14% found just once.

Sequencing was carried out using blood. V gene TRBV10-3 combines with J gene TRBJ2-7; D not certain. The clonotype was recovered from a woman in her thirties or forties with Graves' ophthalmopathy. DNA of the CDR3: TGTGCCATCAGTGAGGGGCCGGAGCTGACACCGTCCTACGAGCAGTACTTC. It translates to CAISEGPELTPSYEQYF.